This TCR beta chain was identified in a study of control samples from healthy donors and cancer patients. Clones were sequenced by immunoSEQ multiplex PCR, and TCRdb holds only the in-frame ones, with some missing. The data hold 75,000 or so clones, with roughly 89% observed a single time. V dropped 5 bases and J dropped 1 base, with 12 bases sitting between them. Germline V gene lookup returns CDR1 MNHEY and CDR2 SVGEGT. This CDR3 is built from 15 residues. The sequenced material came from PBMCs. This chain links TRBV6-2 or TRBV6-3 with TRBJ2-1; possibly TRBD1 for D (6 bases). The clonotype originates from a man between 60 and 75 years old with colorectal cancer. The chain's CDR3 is CASSRPGTSYNEQFF. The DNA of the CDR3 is TGTGCCAGCAGTCGTCCCGGGACATCCTACAATGAGCAGTTCTTC.